The clone carrying this T cell receptor (beta chain) was observed at least ten times. This record belongs to a study of blood T cells in healthy people across ages. The CDR3 has 15 residues. Germline CDR1 and CDR2: MNHEY and SVGAGI. J lost 7 bases, V lost 5 bases, and 10 bases had no gene match. Next came a second PCR, run for about 7 to 12 cycles, which used a sample-barcoded 5' primer along with a J-beta primer mix. Tagging of each cDNA molecule was performed by a template-switch adaptor with 12 random nucleotides. TCRdb reanalysed the 5' RACE reads using MiXCR and keeps one entry per CDR3 protein. Of about 600,000 distinct CDR3 sequences detected, around half appear once; the ten largest clones hold around 23%.

The receptor's source is a man older than 75 in good health. The chain carries TRBV6-5 and TRBJ2-1, with 8 bases that match TRBD2. Sequencing was performed on blood. The CDR3 loop reads CASSVSGLGLNEQFF. CDR3 coding DNA: TGTGCCAGCAGTGTATCGGGACTAGGCTTAAATGAGCAGTTCTTC.